This T cell receptor (beta chain) was found in a study of blood T cell repertoires in COVID-19. Whole-study context: From T cells, B-cell-depleted T cells, or PBMCs came the material, which was cDNA or gDNA.

This clone was observed a few times. From germline, CDR1 is MNHNY and CDR2 SVGAGI (reference sequence). This CDR3 has 15 residues. Trimming pared 0 bases from V and 7 bases from J, leaving 10 bases between. As processed by the authors: Estimation of nucleated cell counts was performed using reference gene primer amplification. TCRdb keeps only in-frame clones here, not all; method: immunoSEQ multiplex PCR. Clonal size and the V and J genes are those of that table, whereas D and trimming came from the DNA. The repertoire holds some 150,000 clones, with roughly 90% as singletons. The sequence derives from a human donor in a cohort sampled during active COVID-19. Sequenced: peripheral blood. V usage is TRBV6-6 and J usage is TRBJ1-6; D is undetermined. This CDR3 is CASSYSTSPNSPLHF. The CDR3 bases are TGTGCCAGCAGTTACTCGACAAGCCCCAATTCACCCCTCCACTTT.